Listed below are T cell receptor beta chains from one sample, sequenced in a study of Ad26.COV2.S vaccination and SARS-CoV-2 variants. Profiled with immunoSEQ multiplex PCR; TCRdb holds only in-frame clones, not every one. The table has 510,000 or so clones, 70% to 90% seen once. Material: peripheral blood, obtained in a trial of Ad26.COV2.S vaccine versus placebo. These receptor sequences come from a person between 18 and 59 years old who received the Ad26.COV2.S COVID-19 vaccine or a placebo. Each CDR3 is given with its conserved first and last residue. The order of the fields is CDR3 DNA, CDR3 protein, clone size, V gene, J gene, D gene. A D gene is named only where the DNA matches it firmly. The size field is filled for only some rows; it gives once, few, many or a size class.

CDR3 DNA: TGTGCCACCAGTGATAGGTTAGCGGGACGGACAGATACGCAGTATTTT; CDR3 protein: CATSDRLAGRTDTQYF; clone size: .; V gene: TRBV24-1; J gene: TRBJ2-3; D gene: TRBD2
CDR3 DNA: TGTGCCAGCAGCGAGGACAGGGTCACAGATACGCAGTATTTT; CDR3 protein: CASSEDRVTDTQYF; clone size: .; V gene: TRBV7-3; J gene: TRBJ2-3; D gene: TRBD1
CDR3 DNA: TGCGCCAGCAGCCAAGACCTGGGGGCTAGCGGGAGTTGGAATGAGCAGTTCTTC; CDR3 protein: CASSQDLGASGSWNEQFF; clone size: .; V gene: TRBV4-3; J gene: TRBJ2-1; D gene: TRBD2
CDR3 DNA: TGTGCCACCTACAGGGGCATCGGGGAGCTGTTTTTT; CDR3 protein: CATYRGIGELFF; clone size: .; V gene: TRBV6-5; J gene: TRBJ2-2; D gene: TRBD1
CDR3 DNA: TGCGCCAGCAGCTTGGACGGGGACAATGAGCAGTTCTTC; CDR3 protein: CASSLDGDNEQFF; clone size: .; V gene: TRBV5-1; J gene: TRBJ2-1; D gene: .
CDR3 DNA: TGCGCCAGCAGCCACCTTTCTCCTAGGGTCGATGAGCAGTTCTTC; CDR3 protein: CASSHLSPRVDEQFF; clone size: .; V gene: TRBV4-1; J gene: TRBJ2-1; D gene: .
CDR3 DNA: TGTGCCAGCATCCCGGAGCCCGCGGATCAGGGGGGCTACACCTTC; CDR3 protein: CASIPEPADQGGYTF; clone size: .; V gene: TRBV5-6; J gene: TRBJ1-2; D gene: .
CDR3 DNA: TGTGCCAGCAGCAAAGAGGAGGGACGGATTTCAGTCACAGATACGCAGTATTTT; CDR3 protein: CASSKEEGRISVTDTQYF; clone size: once; V gene: TRBV21-1; J gene: TRBJ2-3; D gene: .
CDR3 DNA: TGTGCCAGCAGCAAATTGGGCCCCCTCGAGATTGAAAAACTGTTTTTT; CDR3 protein: CASSKLGPLEIEKLFF; clone size: .; V gene: TRBV28; J gene: TRBJ1-4; D gene: .
CDR3 DNA: TGTGCCAGCAGTTTTGCTGTATCGGATTATGGCTACACCTTC; CDR3 protein: CASSFAVSDYGYTF; clone size: .; V gene: TRBV27; J gene: TRBJ1-2; D gene: .
CDR3 DNA: TGCGCCAGCAGCCAAGGGGAAGTGCGGGGACTCGAGCAGTACTTC; CDR3 protein: CASSQGEVRGLEQYF; clone size: .; V gene: TRBV4-1; J gene: TRBJ2-7; D gene: .
CDR3 DNA: TGCGCCAGCAGCTTGGCAGGGGCGGCAGCTTTCTTT; CDR3 protein: CASSLAGAAAFF; clone size: .; V gene: TRBV5-1; J gene: TRBJ1-1; D gene: .
CDR3 DNA: TGTGCCAGTAGTATAGGGGCGGTTAACAATCAGCCCCAGCATTTT; CDR3 protein: CASSIGAVNNQPQHF; clone size: .; V gene: TRBV19; J gene: TRBJ1-5; D gene: .
CDR3 DNA: TGTGCCAGGGCGAGACGGGAGCAGTTCTTC; CDR3 protein: CARARREQFF; clone size: .; V gene: TRBV7-9; J gene: TRBJ2-1; D gene: .
CDR3 DNA: TGTGCCAGCAGCCCCTCTCCCCCCCTGTCCAACACTGAAGCTTTCTTT; CDR3 protein: CASSPSPPLSNTEAFF; clone size: .; V gene: TRBV28; J gene: TRBJ1-1; D gene: .
CDR3 DNA: TGCGCCAGCAGCTTCGATCTTCGCGGGAAAGAGACCCAGTACTTC; CDR3 protein: CASSFDLRGKETQYF; clone size: .; V gene: TRBV5-1; J gene: TRBJ2-5; D gene: .
CDR3 DNA: TGTGCCAGCACCAAGACCAACACCGGGGAGCTGTTTTTT; CDR3 protein: CASTKTNTGELFF; clone size: .; V gene: TRBV12-3/TRBV12-4; J gene: TRBJ2-2; D gene: .
CDR3 DNA: TGTGCCAGTAGTATCGGTGGGGCGGGAGGCCTGTACAATGAGCAGTTCTTC; CDR3 protein: CASSIGGAGGLYNEQFF; clone size: .; V gene: TRBV19; J gene: TRBJ2-1; D gene: TRBD2
CDR3 DNA: TGTGCCAGCAGTGAGGGGGACAGCCTAAGAGTTCTCTCTATGCGGTTCTACACCTTC; CDR3 protein: CASSEGDSLRVLSMRFYTF; clone size: .; V gene: TRBV2; J gene: TRBJ1-2; D gene: TRBD1
CDR3 DNA: TGTGCCAGCAGCCAAGATAGACAGGGGGAGCTGTTTTTT; CDR3 protein: CASSQDRQGELFF; clone size: .; V gene: TRBV3-1/TRBV3-2; J gene: TRBJ2-2; D gene: .
CDR3 DNA: TGTGCCAGCAGCGTTAGGTACAACTATGGCTACACCTTC; CDR3 protein: CASSVRYNYGYTF; clone size: .; V gene: TRBV9; J gene: TRBJ1-2; D gene: .
CDR3 DNA: TGTGCCAGTGCCCATCTAGGAACGGAGACCCAGTACTTC; CDR3 protein: CASAHLGTETQYF; clone size: .; V gene: TRBV19; J gene: TRBJ2-5; D gene: .
CDR3 DNA: TGTGCCAGCACCGACCTAAACACCATATATTTT; CDR3 protein: CASTDLNTIYF; clone size: .; V gene: TRBV2; J gene: TRBJ1-3; D gene: .
CDR3 DNA: TGTGCCAGCAGTCGAACTAGCGGGGGATACAATGAGCAGTTCTTC; CDR3 protein: CASSRTSGGYNEQFF; clone size: .; V gene: TRBV6-5; J gene: TRBJ2-1; D gene: TRBD2
CDR3 DNA: TGTGCCAGCTCACTCGACAGCACAGATACGCAGTATTTT; CDR3 protein: CASSLDSTDTQYF; clone size: .; V gene: TRBV18; J gene: TRBJ2-3; D gene: .
CDR3 DNA: TGTGCCACCCGGACTAGCGGGAGCACAGATACGCAGTATTTT; CDR3 protein: CATRTSGSTDTQYF; clone size: .; V gene: TRBV27; J gene: TRBJ2-3; D gene: TRBD2
CDR3 DNA: TGTGCCACCGGACAGGGTTCCTACGAGCAGTACTTC; CDR3 protein: CATGQGSYEQYF; clone size: .; V gene: TRBV27; J gene: TRBJ2-7; D gene: TRBD1
CDR3 DNA: TGTGCCAGCAGCCCCCCGGGCAGGGGGTGGGAGACCCAGTACTTC; CDR3 protein: CASSPPGRGWETQYF; clone size: .; V gene: TRBV7-2; J gene: TRBJ2-5; D gene: TRBD1
CDR3 DNA: TGTGCCAGTAGTATAGATTCCCGGACAAGCTCGGAAGCTTTCTTT; CDR3 protein: CASSIDSRTSSEAFF; clone size: .; V gene: TRBV19; J gene: TRBJ1-1; D gene: .
CDR3 DNA: TGTGCCAGCAGCTTAACAACGGGATGGGGTTCCGGGGAGCTGTTTTTT; CDR3 protein: CASSLTTGWGSGELFF; clone size: once; V gene: TRBV7-3; J gene: TRBJ2-2; D gene: .
CDR3 DNA: TGTGCCAGCAGTGTGGGCTACACCTTC; CDR3 protein: CASSVGYTF; clone size: .; V gene: TRBV21-1; J gene: TRBJ1-2; D gene: .
CDR3 DNA: TGTGCCAGCCGATCGACAGGGTCCTACGAGCAGTACTTC; CDR3 protein: CASRSTGSYEQYF; clone size: once; V gene: TRBV27; J gene: TRBJ2-7; D gene: TRBD1
CDR3 DNA: TGTGCCAGCAGCCCTCGGATCATACATGGCGGGAGCGACGAGCAGTACTTC; CDR3 protein: CASSPRIIHGGSDEQYF; clone size: .; V gene: TRBV5-4; J gene: TRBJ2-7; D gene: TRBD2
CDR3 DNA: TGTGCCAGCAGCGTAGACTCCAGCACAGCGGGAGTTCGAGAGACCCAGTACTTC; CDR3 protein: CASSVDSSTAGVRETQYF; clone size: .; V gene: TRBV9; J gene: TRBJ2-5; D gene: TRBD2
CDR3 DNA: TGCAGCGTTACCCCCTTGTCTTTGACAGGTTATAGCAATCAGCCCCAGCATTTT; CDR3 protein: CSVTPLSLTGYSNQPQHF; clone size: .; V gene: TRBV29-1; J gene: TRBJ1-5; D gene: .
CDR3 DNA: TGTGCCAGCAGCTTAACCCAAGACAGGGAGCAGTTCTTC; CDR3 protein: CASSLTQDREQFF; clone size: .; V gene: TRBV7-2; J gene: TRBJ2-1; D gene: .
CDR3 DNA: TGTGCCAGCGGCCCCCGCTACGAGCAGTACTTC; CDR3 protein: CASGPRYEQYF; clone size: .; V gene: TRBV28; J gene: TRBJ2-7; D gene: .
CDR3 DNA: TGTGCCAGCAGCCCGGGAGGGCTGTCCTACGAGCAGTACTTC; CDR3 protein: CASSPGGLSYEQYF; clone size: few; V gene: TRBV5-6; J gene: TRBJ2-7; D gene: TRBD2
CDR3 DNA: TGTGCCAGCAGCTTAGGTGGGCTAGCTCACAATGAGCAGTTCTTC; CDR3 protein: CASSLGGLAHNEQFF; clone size: .; V gene: TRBV7-9; J gene: TRBJ2-1; D gene: .
CDR3 DNA: TGTGCCTGGAGGACAGGGGTCGGAGGGGCCAACGTCCTGACTTTC; CDR3 protein: CAWRTGVGGANVLTF; clone size: .; V gene: TRBV30; J gene: TRBJ2-6; D gene: TRBD1
CDR3 DNA: TGTGCCACCGGGGACCGTCGGGGGAATGAAAAACTGTTTTTT; CDR3 protein: CATGDRRGNEKLFF; clone size: .; V gene: TRBV19; J gene: TRBJ1-4; D gene: .
CDR3 DNA: TGTGCCAGCAGTTTTTTTGAGAGCGGGAGGGGCCAAGAGACCCAGTACTTC; CDR3 protein: CASSFFESGRGQETQYF; clone size: .; V gene: TRBV28; J gene: TRBJ2-5; D gene: TRBD2
CDR3 DNA: TGTGCCAGTAGTATGGCGGGGGGAACTGGAAACACCATATATTTT; CDR3 protein: CASSMAGGTGNTIYF; clone size: .; V gene: TRBV19; J gene: TRBJ1-3; D gene: .
CDR3 DNA: TGTGCCAGCAGTATCGGACTAGGTCCCTACAATGAGCAGTTCTTC; CDR3 protein: CASSIGLGPYNEQFF; clone size: .; V gene: TRBV27; J gene: TRBJ2-1; D gene: TRBD2
CDR3 DNA: TGTGCCAGCAGCTCCGACAGGGCAGGACCCAACACTGAAGCTTTCTTT; CDR3 protein: CASSSDRAGPNTEAFF; clone size: .; V gene: TRBV7-2; J gene: TRBJ1-1; D gene: TRBD1
CDR3 DNA: TGTGCCTGGAGTGTTCGGAATGAAAAACTGTTTTTT; CDR3 protein: CAWSVRNEKLFF; clone size: .; V gene: TRBV30; J gene: TRBJ1-4; D gene: .
CDR3 DNA: TGTGCCAGTTCGTCGTTAGGGTCCTACGAGCAGTACTTC; CDR3 protein: CASSSLGSYEQYF; clone size: .; V gene: TRBV2; J gene: TRBJ2-7; D gene: .
CDR3 DNA: TGTGCCAGTAGTACCAGGACAGGGATGGGAGGCTACACCTTC; CDR3 protein: CASSTRTGMGGYTF; clone size: .; V gene: TRBV19; J gene: TRBJ1-2; D gene: TRBD1
CDR3 DNA: TGTGCCAGCAGCGTAAGTCCCCTAGCGGAAAACACCGGGGAGCTGTTTTTT; CDR3 protein: CASSVSPLAENTGELFF; clone size: .; V gene: TRBV9; J gene: TRBJ2-2; D gene: TRBD2
CDR3 DNA: TGTGCCAGCAATCCCAGGAAGGGGATCTCCTACGAGCAGTACTTC; CDR3 protein: CASNPRKGISYEQYF; clone size: .; V gene: TRBV28; J gene: TRBJ2-7; D gene: .
CDR3 DNA: TGTGCCAGTAGTATAGGGGGAATAGGGACCTACGAGCAGTACTTC; CDR3 protein: CASSIGGIGTYEQYF; clone size: .; V gene: TRBV19; J gene: TRBJ2-7; D gene: .
CDR3 DNA: TGTGCCAGCAGCTTAGGAGGGATCTCCTACAATGAGCAGTTCTTC; CDR3 protein: CASSLGGISYNEQFF; clone size: .; V gene: TRBV11-3; J gene: TRBJ2-1; D gene: .
CDR3 DNA: TGTGCCAGCAGCATCCGGACAGGGTCCTATGGCTACACCTTC; CDR3 protein: CASSIRTGSYGYTF; clone size: .; V gene: TRBV5-4; J gene: TRBJ1-2; D gene: TRBD1
CDR3 DNA: TGTGCCAGCGGAATAGGCGGAGGGGAAAAACTGTTTTTT; CDR3 protein: CASGIGGGEKLFF; clone size: .; V gene: TRBV19; J gene: TRBJ1-4; D gene: .
CDR3 DNA: TGTGCCATCTCTACGGGAGGGCTAAATGAGCAGTTCTTC; CDR3 protein: CAISTGGLNEQFF; clone size: once; V gene: TRBV10-3; J gene: TRBJ2-1; D gene: TRBD2
CDR3 DNA: TGTGCCAGCAGCTTAGATCTTGCAGGGGACACCGGGGAGCTGTTTTTT; CDR3 protein: CASSLDLAGDTGELFF; clone size: few; V gene: TRBV7-9; J gene: TRBJ2-2; D gene: .
CDR3 DNA: TGCGCCAGCAGCTTGCGGCCGGGACAGGGGACCTCTGGAAACACCATATATTTT; CDR3 protein: CASSLRPGQGTSGNTIYF; clone size: .; V gene: TRBV5-1; J gene: TRBJ1-3; D gene: TRBD1